Below, one T cell receptor beta chain is given with its context. Germline V lookup: CDR1 MGHRA, CDR2 YSYEKL. This CDR3 has 15 residues. With V trimmed by 2 bases and J by 6 bases, 9 bases remained unmatched. The data stem from a study of blood T cell repertoires in COVID-19. Turning to the study itself: Material from acute and convalescent COVID-19 was sourced from the United States, Italy and Spain.

Per the authors' pipeline: Estimation of nucleated cell counts relied on the amplification of reference gene primers. The protocol was immunoSEQ multiplex PCR, while the TCRdb copy is restricted to in-frame clones and leaves out a portion. The DNA was the basis for D and trimming; V, J and clone size are from that table. The repertoire holds 150,000 to 200,000 clones, around 87% seen once, with approximately 2.7% in the top ten. This rearrangement joins TRBV4-1 to TRBJ2-7, with TRBD1 identical over 8 bases. Sequencing was carried out using peripheral blood. This TCR was sampled from a man between 35 and 55 years old with active or convalescent COVID-19. CDR3 in DNA: TGCGCCAGCAGCCAATCTTCACAGGGGGAACGCGAGCAGTACTTC. As protein: CASSQSSQGEREQYF.